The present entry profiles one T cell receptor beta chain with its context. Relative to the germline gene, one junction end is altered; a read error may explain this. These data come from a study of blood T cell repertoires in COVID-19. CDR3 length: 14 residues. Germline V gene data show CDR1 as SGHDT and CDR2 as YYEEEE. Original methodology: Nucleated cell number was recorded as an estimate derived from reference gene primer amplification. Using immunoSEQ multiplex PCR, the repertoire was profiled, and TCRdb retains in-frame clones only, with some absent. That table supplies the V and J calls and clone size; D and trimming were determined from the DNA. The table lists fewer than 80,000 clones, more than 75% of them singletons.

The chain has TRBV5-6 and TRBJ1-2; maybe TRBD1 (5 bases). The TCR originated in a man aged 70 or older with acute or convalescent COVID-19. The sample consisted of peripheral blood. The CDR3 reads CASRPVPGSGHHSF. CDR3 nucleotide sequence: TGTGCCAGCAGGCCGGTCCCAGGGTCAGGTCATCATTCCTTC.